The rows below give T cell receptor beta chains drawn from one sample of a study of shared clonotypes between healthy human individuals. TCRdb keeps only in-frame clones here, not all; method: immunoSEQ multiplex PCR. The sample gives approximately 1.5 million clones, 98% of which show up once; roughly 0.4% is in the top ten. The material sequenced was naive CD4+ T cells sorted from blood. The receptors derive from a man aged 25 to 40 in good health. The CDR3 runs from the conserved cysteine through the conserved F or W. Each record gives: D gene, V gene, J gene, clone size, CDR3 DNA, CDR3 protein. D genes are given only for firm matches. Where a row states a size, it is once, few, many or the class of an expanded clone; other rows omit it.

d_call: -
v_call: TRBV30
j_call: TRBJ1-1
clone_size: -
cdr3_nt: TGTGCCTGGAGTGGCAGGAGGGACACTGAAGCTTTCTTT
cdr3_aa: CAWSGRRDTEAFF

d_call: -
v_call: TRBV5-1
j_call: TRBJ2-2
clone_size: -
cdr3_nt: TGCGCCAGCAGTAGGGATGCCGGGGAGCTGTTTTTT
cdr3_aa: CASSRDAGELFF

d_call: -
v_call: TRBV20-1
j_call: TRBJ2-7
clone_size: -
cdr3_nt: TGCAGTGCTAGAGATTTTCCCGAGCAGTACTTC
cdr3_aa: CSARDFPEQYF

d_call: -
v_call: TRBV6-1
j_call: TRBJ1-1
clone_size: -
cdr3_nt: TGTGCCAGCAGTGCTCAACAGGGATTGGGAACTGAAGCTTTCTTT
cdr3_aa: CASSAQQGLGTEAFF

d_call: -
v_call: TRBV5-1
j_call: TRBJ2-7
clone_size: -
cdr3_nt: TGCGCCAGCAGTAGCGGAGGGGGCGGGTACGAGCAGTACTTC
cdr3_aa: CASSSGGGGYEQYF

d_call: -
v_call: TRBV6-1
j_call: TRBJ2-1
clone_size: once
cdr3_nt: TGTGCCACTAGACTAGTAGCCAATGAGCAGTTCTTC
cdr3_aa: CATRLVANEQFF

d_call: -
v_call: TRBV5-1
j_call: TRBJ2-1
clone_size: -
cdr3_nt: TGCGCCAGCAGCTTGGTGAGTAGCGGAGGGTACAATGAGCAGTTCTTC
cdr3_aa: CASSLVSSGGYNEQFF

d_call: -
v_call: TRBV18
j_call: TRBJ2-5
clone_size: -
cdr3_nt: TGTGCCAGCTCACCTCAGGGAGTTGGGGAGACCCAGTACTTC
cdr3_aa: CASSPQGVGETQYF

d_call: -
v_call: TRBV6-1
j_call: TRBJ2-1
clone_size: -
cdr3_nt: TGTGCCAGACCTGGGGGGCGCCTCGGCAATGAGCAGTTCTTC
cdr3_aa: CARPGGRLGNEQFF

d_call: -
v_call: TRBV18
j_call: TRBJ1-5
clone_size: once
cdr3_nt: TGTGCCAGCTCACCCGATGGCAATCAGCCCCAGCATTTT
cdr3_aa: CASSPDGNQPQHF

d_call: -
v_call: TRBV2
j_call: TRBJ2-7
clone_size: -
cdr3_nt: TGTGCCAGCAGGGGAATCCCCGACGGCGCCTACGAGCAGTACTTC
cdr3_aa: CASRGIPDGAYEQYF

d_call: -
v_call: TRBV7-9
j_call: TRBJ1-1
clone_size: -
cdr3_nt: TGTGCCAGCAGCAAGGGGAACACTGAAGCTTTCTTT
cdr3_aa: CASSKGNTEAFF

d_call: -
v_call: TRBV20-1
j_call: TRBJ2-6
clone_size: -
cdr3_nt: TGCAGTGCAGGGCCCAACGTCCTGACTTTC
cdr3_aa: CSAGPNVLTF

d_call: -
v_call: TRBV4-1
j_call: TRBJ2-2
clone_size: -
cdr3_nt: TGCGCCAGCAGCCAGGCAGGGGCGAACACCGGGGAGCTGTTTTTT
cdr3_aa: CASSQAGANTGELFF

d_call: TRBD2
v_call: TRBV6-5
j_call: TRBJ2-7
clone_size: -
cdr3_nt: TGTGCCAGCAGTTACTCAGGAAGCGGGATTCCTACCGAGCAGTACTTC
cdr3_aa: CASSYSGSGIPTEQYF

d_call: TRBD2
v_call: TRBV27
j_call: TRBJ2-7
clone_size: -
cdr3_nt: TGTGCCAGCAGGCCGGACAGATCGTGGCTAGCGGGCGCTATGGCGGGGCAGTACTTC
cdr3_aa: CASRPDRSWLAGAMAGQYF

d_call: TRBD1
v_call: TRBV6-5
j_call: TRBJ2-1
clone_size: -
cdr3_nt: TGTGCCAGCAGTTACTCGCAGGGGGCGTATGAGCAGTTCTTC
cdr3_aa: CASSYSQGAYEQFF

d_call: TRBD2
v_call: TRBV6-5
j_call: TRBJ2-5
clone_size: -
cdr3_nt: TGTGCCAGCAGTTCAATGGGACTACATGGAGAGACCCAGTACTTC
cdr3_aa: CASSSMGLHGETQYF

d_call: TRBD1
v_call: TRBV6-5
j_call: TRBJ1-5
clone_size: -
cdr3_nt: TGTGCCAGCAGGGGGACAGGCCCCGGCAATCAGCCCCAGCATTTT
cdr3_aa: CASRGTGPGNQPQHF

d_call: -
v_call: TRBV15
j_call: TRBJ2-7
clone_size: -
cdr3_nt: TGTGCCACCAGCGCGGCCCCGACGGCGGGCTACGAGCAGTACTTC
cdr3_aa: CATSAAPTAGYEQYF

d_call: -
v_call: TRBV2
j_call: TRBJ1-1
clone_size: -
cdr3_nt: TGTGCCAGCGGCGCCGAAACTGAAGCTTTCTTT
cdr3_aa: CASGAETEAFF

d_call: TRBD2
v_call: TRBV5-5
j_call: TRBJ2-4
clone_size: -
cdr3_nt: TGTGCCAGCAGCCCGGGACTAGGGAGTGGTCAGGGAAACATTCAGTACTTC
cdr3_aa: CASSPGLGSGQGNIQYF

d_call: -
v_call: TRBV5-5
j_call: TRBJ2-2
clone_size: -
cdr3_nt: TGTGCCAGCAGCTTCCCACGGACAGCGAACACCGGGGAGCTGTTTTTT
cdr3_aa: CASSFPRTANTGELFF

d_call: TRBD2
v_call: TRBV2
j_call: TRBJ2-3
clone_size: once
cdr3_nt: TGTGCCAGCAGTGATCTAGCGGGAGATACGCAGTATTTT
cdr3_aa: CASSDLAGDTQYF

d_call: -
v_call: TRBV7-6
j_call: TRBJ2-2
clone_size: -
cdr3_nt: TGTGCCAGCAGCTTGCTTCCGGGGGCCGAGACCGGGGAGCTGTTTTTT
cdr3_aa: CASSLLPGAETGELFF

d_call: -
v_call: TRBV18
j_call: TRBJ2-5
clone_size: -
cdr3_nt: TGTGCCAGCTCACCGGATTGGGACAATCGGAGGGAGACCCAGTACTTC
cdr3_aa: CASSPDWDNRRETQYF

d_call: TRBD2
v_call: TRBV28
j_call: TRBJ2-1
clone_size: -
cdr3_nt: TGTGCCAGCAGTACTAGCGGGAGGTACAATGAGCAGTTCTTC
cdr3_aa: CASSTSGRYNEQFF

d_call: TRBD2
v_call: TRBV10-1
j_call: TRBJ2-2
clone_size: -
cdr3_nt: TGCGCCAGTCTGGGACTAGCGGGAGGAGAGAACACCGGGGAGCTGTTTTTT
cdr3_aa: CASLGLAGGENTGELFF

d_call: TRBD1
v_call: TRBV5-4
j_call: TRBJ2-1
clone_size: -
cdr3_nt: TGTGCCAGCAGCCTGACAGGGGTCCTCTACAATGAGCAGTTCTTC
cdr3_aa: CASSLTGVLYNEQFF

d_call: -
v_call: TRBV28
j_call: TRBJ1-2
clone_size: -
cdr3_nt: TGTGCCAGCAGTCCGCCACTATATGGCTACACCTTC
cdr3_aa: CASSPPLYGYTF

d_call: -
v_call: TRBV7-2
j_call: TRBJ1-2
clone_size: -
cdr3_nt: TGTGCCAGCAGCGATAGGGGACCTGGCTACACCTTC
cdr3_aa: CASSDRGPGYTF

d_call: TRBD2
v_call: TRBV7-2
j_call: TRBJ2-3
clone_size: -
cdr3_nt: TGTGCCAGCAGCGCGGGACTAGGTTCGTCCTACGGCACAGATACGCAGTATTTT
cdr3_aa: CASSAGLGSSYGTDTQYF

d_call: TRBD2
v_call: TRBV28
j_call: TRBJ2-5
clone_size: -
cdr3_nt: TGTGCCAGCAGGGGACTAGCCGGGGAGACCCAGTACTTC
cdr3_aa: CASRGLAGETQYF

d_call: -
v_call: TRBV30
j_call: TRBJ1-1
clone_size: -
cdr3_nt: TGTGCCTGGGGCGCTGGGACTGAAGCTTTCTTT
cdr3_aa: CAWGAGTEAFF

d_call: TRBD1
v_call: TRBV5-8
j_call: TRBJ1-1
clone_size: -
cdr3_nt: TGTGCCAGCAGCGACGACAGGGGGAACACTGAAGCTTTCTTT
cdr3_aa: CASSDDRGNTEAFF